A single sample is the source of the 30 T cell receptor beta chains below, sequenced in a study of T cell clusters in autoimmune cytopenias. TRB amplification used approximately 0.25 ug of peripheral blood genomic DNA. TRB rearrangements were amplified by touch-down multiplex PCR with mixed TRB-A/B primers. TCRdb reprocessed the multiplex PCR reads; each CDR3 protein has one entry and no DNA is given. This sample contains nearly 7,000 distinct CDR3 sequences. This sample also belongs to another study, concerning T cell repertoires in aging, cancer and after chemotherapy.

The sequenced sample was peripheral blood. The source of these receptors is a human donor in good health.

The J gene is TRBJ2-7, the V gene TRBV4-2; TCRdb names TRBD1, which stays unverified in the absence of DNA. The V gene's germline CDR1 is LGHNA and CDR2 YNFKEQ. This CDR3 spans 15 amino acids. The CDR3 reads CASSQGVGRVYEQYF.

The genes are TRBV6-1 and TRBJ1-4; the D call of TRBD1 rests on TCRdb alone, since no DNA is present to check it. Germline loops: CDR1 MNHNS, CDR2 SASEGT. CDR3 length: 14 residues. Here the CDR3 reads CASTLSGTVEKLFF.

The gene calls are TRBV12-3 or TRBV12-4 and TRBJ1-2; TCRdb names TRBD1, which stays unverified in the absence of DNA. The CDR3 loop spans 13 amino acids. This chain's CDR3 is CASRTGGQGGYTF.

This clonotype is identified as medium-sized from frequency. V is TRBV5-5 and J is TRBJ2-7; TCRdb picks TRBD1, but there is no DNA to check that call. Germline CDR1 and CDR2: SGHKS and YYEKEE (reference sequence). The CDR3 contains 15 residues. The CDR3 region is CASSPGTGAFYEQYF.

The chain carries TRBV11-2 and TRBJ2-7; TCRdb's D call, TRBD1, is unchecked because there is no DNA. This CDR3 region has 16 residues. Germline-derived CDR1 and CDR2 are SGHAT and FQNNGV. CDR3 protein: CASSLAAGQGAGEQYF. Drawing the rest from reference TRBV11-2 and TRBJ2-7, the complete variable domain is EAGVAQSPRYKIIEKRQSVAFWCNPISGHATLYWYQQILGQGPKLLIQFQNNGVVDDSQLPKDRFSAERLKGVDSTLKIQPAKLEDSAVYLCASSLAAGQGAGEQYFGPGTRLTVT.

The rearrangement uses TRBV19 and TRBJ2-7; without DNA, the TCRdb call of TRBD2 cannot be checked. The V gene's germline CDR1 is LNHDA and CDR2 SQIVND (reference sequence). This CDR3 contains 14 residues. This CDR3 is CASSGTSGSDEQYF.

This chain connects TRBV5-1 to TRBJ2-3; TCRdb's assignment of TRBD2 cannot be checked, as there is no DNA. CDR3 length: 21 amino acids. CDR1 is SGHRS and CDR2 is YFSETQ in the germline V gene. CDR3: CASSRPRRNRSWAGGADTQYF.

The rearrangement uses TRBV6-5 and TRBJ2-4; TCRdb selects TRBD1, and the lack of DNA leaves this call unchecked. CDR3 length equals 14 residues. CDR1 is MNHEY and CDR2 is SVGAGI in the germline V gene. The CDR3 protein is CASSGQGIRDIQYF.

According to its frequency, this clonotype is medium-sized. The chain couples TRBV29-1 to TRBJ2-7; TCRdb names TRBD2, which stays unverified in the absence of DNA. CDR1 is SQVTM and CDR2 is ANQGSEA in the germline V gene. This CDR3 has 14 amino acids. The CDR3 region is CSVVSGNKFYEQYF.

The chain joins TRBV14 to TRBJ1-2. This CDR3 region has 13 residues. Germline lookup yields CDR1 SGHDN and CDR2 FVKESK. The CDR3: CASSQDRRAGYTF.

In terms of frequency, this clonotype is medium-sized. V gene TRBV12-3 or TRBV12-4 combines with J gene TRBJ2-5; the TCRdb call, TRBD2, lacks DNA for checking. The CDR3 has 14 amino acids. The chain's CDR3 is CASSLSGGWETQYF.

This clonotype ranks as medium-sized in terms of frequency. The chain is built from TRBV27 and TRBJ2-7; TCRdb's D gene call, TRBD1, goes unchecked for lack of DNA. This CDR3 spans 14 amino acids. Germline V gene data show CDR1 as MNHEY and CDR2 as SMNVEV (reference sequence). CDR3 region: CASSFGQGSYEQYF.

Here the CDR3 reads CASSWVAESTDTQYF. The chain couples TRBV7-9 to TRBJ2-3. Germline V gene lookup returns CDR1 SEHNR and CDR2 FQNEAQ (reference sequence). CDR3 length equals 15 residues.

This clonotype ranks as medium-sized in terms of frequency. The chain is built from TRBV5-5 and TRBJ1-2; as DNA is missing, the TRBD1 call by TCRdb cannot be tested. CDR3 size: 16 residues. Germline values: CDR1 SGHKS, CDR2 YYEKEE (reference sequence). The CDR3 sequence: CASSLGLGQTNYGYTF. Complete variable domain (other parts from reference TRBV5-5 and TRBJ1-2): DAGVTQSPTHLIKTRGQQVTLRCSPISGHKSVSWYQQVLGQGPQFIFQYYEKEERGRGNFPDRFSARQFPNYSSELNVNALLLGDSALYLCASSLGLGQTNYGYTFGSGTRLTVV.

This clonotype shows up as medium-sized by frequency. V usage is TRBV29-1 and J usage is TRBJ2-7; absent DNA, TCRdb's TRBD1 call cannot be checked. The germline V gene has CDR1 SQVTM and CDR2 ANQGSEA. The CDR3 contains 15 residues. The CDR3 here is CSVEPMGQGRSEQYF.

This clonotype registers medium-sized (0.01 to 0.1%) by frequency. This rearrangement joins TRBV5-6 to TRBJ2-3. CDR1 is SGHDT, CDR2 YYEEEE, per germline. This CDR3 has 16 amino acids. CDR3 in amino acids: CASSLVLAGGTDTQYF.

The chain carries TRBV5-4 and TRBJ1-2. CDR1 and CDR2 (germline): SGHNT, YYREEE (reference sequence). The CDR3 has 14 residues. The CDR3 reads CASRADPANYGYTF. The full variable domain, with the rest looked up from reference TRBV5-4 and TRBJ1-2, is ETGVTQSPTHLIKTRGQQVTLRCSSQSGHNTVSWYQQALGQGPQFIFQYYREEENGRGNFPPRFSGLQFPNYSSELNVNALELDDSALYLCASRADPANYGYTFGSGTRLTVV.

The chain is built from TRBV6-5 and TRBJ2-7. CDR3 length equals 14 residues. Germline CDR1 is MNHEY and CDR2 is SVGAGI. CDR3 residues: CASSLRRGSYEQYF.

This clonotype ranks as medium-sized in terms of frequency. The gene calls are TRBV6-1 and TRBJ2-7. The CDR3 extends over 13 amino acids. The germline CDR1 and CDR2 sequences are MNHNS and SASEGT. The CDR3 is CASSEAGRYEQYF.

The V gene is TRBV10-3, the J gene TRBJ1-5; TCRdb reports TRBD1, a call that lacks DNA to check it against. Germline V gene sequence: CDR1 ENHRY, CDR2 SYGVKD. This CDR3 region has 14 residues. The CDR3 protein is CAISEEQGWQPQHF.

J is TRBJ1-3 and V is TRBV15; TCRdb proposes TRBD1, but this gene call is untestable without DNA. The CDR3 covers 16 residues. From germline, CDR1 is LNHNV and CDR2 YYDKDF (reference sequence). The CDR3 sequence: CATSRDQGVSGNTIYF.

The J gene is TRBJ2-3, the V gene TRBV15; TCRdb's D call, TRBD2, is unchecked because there is no DNA. This CDR3 contains 16 residues. Germline V gene lookup returns CDR1 LNHNV and CDR2 YYDKDF (reference sequence). This CDR3 is CATSRLSGGYTDTQYF. Based on the CDR3 plus reference TRBV15 and TRBJ2-3, the full variable domain is DAMVIQNPRYQVTQFGKPVTLSCSQTLNHNVMYWYQQKSSQAPKLLFHYYDKDFNNEADTPDNFQSRRPNTSFCFLDIRSPGLGDTAMYLCATSRLSGGYTDTQYFGPGTRLTVL.

Frequency places this clonotype as medium-sized (0.01 to 0.1%). The V gene is TRBV6-1, the J gene TRBJ1-2; TCRdb's D call, TRBD1, is unchecked because there is no DNA. Germline V gives CDR1 MNHNS, CDR2 SASEGT. This CDR3 has 13 residues. CDR3 loop: CASSEEQGYGYTF.

CDR3 sequence reads: CSARDHGSQSTDTQYF. V gene TRBV20-1 combines with J gene TRBJ2-3; TCRdb names TRBD2, which stays unverified in the absence of DNA. This CDR3 spans 16 amino acids. Germline values: CDR1 DFQATT, CDR2 SNEGSKA (reference sequence).

This clonotype registers medium-sized by frequency. V gene TRBV29-1 combines with J gene TRBJ1-2; TCRdb lists TRBD1, though no DNA is available to test this call. The CDR3 runs to 11 residues. Germline values: CDR1 SQVTM, CDR2 ANQGSEA. CDR3: CSSGQGSGYTF.

This chain links TRBV18 with TRBJ2-4. The CDR3 extends over 15 amino acids. Per germline, CDR1 KGHSH and CDR2 LQKENI. The CDR3 sequence: CASSPRGGTKNIQYF. The full variable domain, rest sourced from reference TRBV18 and TRBJ2-4, is NAGVMQNPRHLVRRRGQEARLRCSPMKGHSHVYWYRQLPEEGLKFMVYLQKENIIDESGMPKERFSAEFPKEGPSILRIQQVVRGDSAAYFCASSPRGGTKNIQYFGAGTRLSVL.

This chain connects TRBV6-2 or TRBV6-3 to TRBJ2-7; the D call from TCRdb, TRBD2, cannot be confirmed without DNA. The CDR3 runs 17 residues. Germline V gene sequence: CDR1 MNHEY, CDR2 SVGEGT. The CDR3 here is CASSYVHSGTSVYEQYF.

This clonotype registers medium-sized by frequency. J is TRBJ1-2 and V is TRBV15; TCRdb lists TRBD1, though no DNA is available to test this call. The CDR3 extends over 15 amino acids. Germline V gene data show CDR1 as LNHNV and CDR2 as YYDKDF (reference sequence). The CDR3 protein is CATSVGTASNYGYTF.

The chain employs TRBV5-1 and TRBJ1-3. The CDR3 totals 15 residues. Germline CDR1 is SGHRS and CDR2 is YFSETQ. CDR3 sequence: CASSLDRVDGNTIYF.

The V gene is TRBV6-2 or TRBV6-3, the J gene TRBJ2-5; TCRdb reports TRBD1, a call that lacks DNA to check it against. This CDR3 is built from 21 residues. The germline V gene has CDR1 MNHEY and CDR2 SVGEGT. CDR3 loop: CASSYSSLVSRGAGSQETQYF.